Shown below are 23 T cell receptor beta chains from a single sample sequenced in a study of T cell repertoires in cytomegalovirus infection. Their target antigens are unknown. TCRdb fed the reads into MiXCR, producing one record per CDR3 protein. Of hundreds of thousands of distinct CDR3 sequences in the sample, roughly 30% were seen once. This specimen was cultured CD8+ T cells from PBMCs, taken from culture after CMV antigen stimulation. The receptors here all came from a human donor in good health (CMV status not recorded). Some clones in this sample may be carry-over from other donors' samples.

CDR3 sequence (DNA): TGTGCCAGCACCGAAGCATTCCGGGGCGAGCAGTACGTC. Encoded protein: CASTEAFRGEQYV. This chain links TRBV28 with TRBJ2-7; TRBD2 is a possible D gene (5 bases). Germline CDR1 MDHEN, CDR2 SYDVKM. Trimming removed 7 bases from V and 6 bases from J, with 16 bases in between. The length of the CDR3 is 13 residues.

This clonotype has at least ten counts. The chain couples TRBV10-3 to TRBJ1-1, with a possible D match to TRBD1 (6 bases). Germline V CDR1 and CDR2: ENHRY, SYGVKD. CDR3 size: 14 residues. The V end was cut by 5 bases, the J end by 8 bases, with 18 bases between. The CDR3 region is CAISSSPDSLEAFF. CDR3 in DNA: TGTGCCATCAGTTCTTCCCCGGACAGTCTGGAAGCTTTCTTT.

This clonotype occurred once. CDR3 in amino acids: CASSLERDINTGELFF. The CDR3 DNA reads TGCGCCAGCAGCTTGGAGAGGGACATAAACACCGGGGAGCTGTTTTTT. The chain is built from TRBV5-1 and TRBJ2-2; D perhaps matches TRBD1 (6 bases). This CDR3 has 16 amino acids. With 0 bases removed from V and 2 bases from J, the gap between germline ends came to 11 bases. In germline, CDR1 is SGHRS, CDR2 YFSETQ.

This chain links TRBV5-4 with TRBJ1-5; 8 positions agree with TRBD1. Germline V CDR1 and CDR2: SGHNT, YYREEE (reference sequence). The CDR3 runs 16 residues. V trimming: 3 bases; J trimming: 2 bases; junction bases outside the gene matches: 7. CDR3: CASSWRTGIGNQPQHF. The CDR3 DNA reads TGTGCCAGCAGCTGGAGGACAGGGATAGGCAATCAGCCCCAGCATTTT. Complete variable domain (other parts from reference TRBV5-4 and TRBJ1-5): ETGVTQSPTHLIKTRGQQVTLRCSSQSGHNTVSWYQQALGQGPQFIFQYYREEENGRGNFPPRFSGLQFPNYSSELNVNALELDDSALYLCASSWRTGIGNQPQHFGDGTRLSIL.

J is TRBJ2-3 and V is TRBV12-3 or TRBV12-4; maybe TRBD2 (5 bases). The germline V and J ends were trimmed by 6 bases and 1 base, with 14 bases remaining between them. The CDR3 has 15 amino acids. The chain's CDR3 is CASRRRGPGTDTQYF. The CDR3 nucleotides are TGTGCCAGCAGGCGACGGGGTCCTGGCACAGATACGCAGTATTTT.

This clonotype was detected a few times. The chain employs TRBV4-1 and TRBJ1-6; 8 positions match TRBD1. CDR1 is MGHRA, CDR2 YSYEKL, per germline. V gave up 0 bases and J gave up 9 bases; unmatched junction bases: 7. The CDR3 spans 16 residues. The CDR3: CASSQDMAGGGSPLHF. Here the CDR3 DNA reads TGCGCCAGCAGCCAAGATATGGCAGGGGGCGGTTCACCCCTCCACTTT.

This clonotype has ten or more counts. This chain links TRBV7-6 with TRBJ2-3; TRBD2 might be the D (7 bases). V was trimmed by 2 bases and J by 7 bases, leaving 13 bases between them. This CDR3 comprises 14 residues. Germline V gene sequence: CDR1 SGHVS, CDR2 FNYEAQ. The CDR3 protein is CASSLSGGANTQYF. In DNA form, the CDR3 reads TGTGCCAGCAGCTTAAGTGGGGGGGCAAATACGCAGTATTTT.

The sample holds many counts of this clonotype. The genes are TRBV12-3 or TRBV12-4 and TRBJ1-5, with no clear D. V lost 4 bases to trimming and J lost 6 bases, with 10 bases between them. The CDR3 totals 13 residues. As DNA, the CDR3 is TGTGCCAGCAGTTCCCCCGGGGTTCAGCCCCAGCATTTT. Protein product: CASSSPGVQPQHF.

The J gene is TRBJ2-5, the V gene TRBV6-2 or TRBV6-3, with D maybe TRBD1 (7 bases). There are 17 residues in the CDR3. V was pared by 3 bases and J by 5 bases, with 22 bases between. The germline V gene has CDR1 MNHEY and CDR2 SVGEGT. The CDR3 bases are TGTGCCAGCAGTTATTCCCCTTCGGCAGGGGGGTGGGAGACCCAGTACTTC. It encodes CASSYSPSAGGWETQYF.

DNA for the CDR3: TGTGCCAGCAGTTTTGGGGGGAGGGGGCCATCAGAGACCCAGTACTTC. Translated, it gives CASSFGGRGPSETQYF. The chain is built from TRBV12-3 or TRBV12-4 and TRBJ2-5, with D perhaps being TRBD1 or TRBD2 (7 bases each). The CDR3 runs to 16 residues. Deletions cut 3 bases from V and 4 bases from J, with 18 bases between.

The chain is built from TRBV7-9 and TRBJ2-7; D may be TRBD2 (6 bases). The CDR3 covers 12 residues. V lost 2 bases to trimming and J lost 13 bases, with 15 bases between them. Germline-derived CDR1 and CDR2 are SEHNR and FQNEAQ (reference sequence). The DNA for the CDR3 is TGTGCCAGCAGCTTATCGGGGACTTTCCATTACGTC. It codes for CASSLSGTFHYV.

The chain recombines TRBV11-2 with TRBJ2-5; D is possibly TRBD2 (6 bases). The CDR3 totals 15 residues. Trimming removed 1 base from V and 3 bases from J, with 12 bases in between. Germline V lookup: CDR1 SGHAT, CDR2 FQNNGV. The CDR3 DNA follows: TGTGCCAGCAGCTTAGGGGGGGACTGGAAAGAGACCCAGTACTTC. Protein: CASSLGGDWKETQYF.

Only a few counts were recorded for this clonotype. The gene calls are TRBV27 and TRBJ1-2; TRBD1 matches 7 bases. Looked up from germline, CDR1 is MNHEY and CDR2 is SMNVEV (reference sequence). The CDR3 runs to 15 residues. J lost 2 bases, V lost 0 bases, and 3 bases had no gene match. The CDR3 bases are TGTGCCAGCAGTTTATCGACAGGGTCCAACTATGGCTACACCTTC. Translated, it gives CASSLSTGSNYGYTF.

This clonotype was seen many times. The rearrangement joins TRBV12-3 or TRBV12-4 to TRBJ2-5, with 11 bases that match TRBD2. The CDR3 has 14 amino acids. The junction had 2 bases not matched to a gene; V was cut back by 5 bases and J by 3 bases. In nucleotides, the CDR3 is TGTGCCAGCAGTAAGACTAGCGGGGAAGAGACCCAGTACTTC. It is translated as CASSKTSGEETQYF.

This clonotype came up many times. This chain links TRBV28 with TRBJ1-1, with D tentatively TRBD1 (5 bases). Germline values: CDR1 MDHEN, CDR2 SYDVKM. CDR3 length equals 13 residues. Trimming took off 5 bases at V and 5 bases at J, with 12 bases between the two ends. CDR3 region: CASSPPGRTEAFF. For the CDR3, the DNA is TGTGCCAGCAGTCCCCCAGGGCGAACTGAAGCTTTCTTT.

The chain couples TRBV7-9 to TRBJ1-3; no reliable D call. From germline, CDR1 is SEHNR and CDR2 FQNEAQ (reference sequence). The V and J ends lost 2 bases and 0 bases respectively, with 14 bases between them. CDR3 length: 17 amino acids. CDR3 sequence: CASSLRDTHISGNTIYF. The CDR3, as DNA: TGTGCCAGCAGCTTACGCGACACTCACATCTCTGGAAACACCATATATTTT.

This clonotype was found a few times. The chain recombines TRBV11-2 with TRBJ1-2, with unresolved D. The germline gives CDR1 SGHAT, CDR2 FQNNGV. This CDR3 is 18 amino acids long. The V and J ends lost 2 bases and 1 base respectively, with 20 bases between them. The CDR3: CASSLRPARYLYNYGYTF. The CDR3 DNA sequence: TGTGCCAGCAGCTTAAGGCCAGCCCGATATTTATATAACTATGGCTACACCTTC.

This clonotype has ten or more counts. The V gene is TRBV7-8, the J gene TRBJ1-5, with D hard to call. V was cut by 1 base and J by 2 bases, with 9 bases left in between. The CDR3 has 15 residues. The germline gives CDR1 SGHVS, CDR2 FQNEAQ. This CDR3 reads CASSLGAGRNQPQHF. CDR3 in DNA: TGTGCCAGCAGCTTAGGGGCTGGACGCAATCAGCCCCAGCATTTT.

The gene calls are TRBV7-8 and TRBJ1-6; 9 nucleotides line up with TRBD1. The CDR3 length is 14 residues. Trimming cost V 5 bases and J 8 bases; bases outside gene matches: 4. From germline, CDR1 is SGHVS and CDR2 FQNEAQ. The CDR3 is CASSPQGADSPLHF. The CDR3 region has the DNA TGTGCCAGCAGCCCACAGGGGGCGGATTCACCCCTCCACTTT.

The rearrangement uses TRBV6-5 and TRBJ2-2; 7 bases are shared with TRBD1. Germline CDR1 is MNHEY and CDR2 is SVGAGI. Unmatched junction bases numbered 17, after V lost 6 bases and J lost 7 bases. The CDR3 spans 17 residues. This CDR3 reads CASSPTQGMTRGGELFF. The DNA for the CDR3 is TGTGCCAGCAGCCCGACACAGGGGATGACGCGTGGCGGGGAGCTGTTTTTT.

The V gene is TRBV5-1, the J gene TRBJ2-3; D perhaps matches TRBD2 (6 bases). V was shortened by 0 bases and J by 3 bases, with 8 bases between the two germline ends. There are 14 residues in the CDR3. CDR1 and CDR2 (germline): SGHRS, YFSETQ. The CDR3 is CASSLALATDTQYF. The CDR3 nucleotides read TGCGCCAGCAGCTTGGCGCTAGCGACAGATACGCAGTATTTT.

The CDR3 region has the DNA TGTGCCAGCACCGGACTACAAGATAGATCACCCCTCCACTTT. As protein: CASTGLQDRSPLHF. V is TRBV2 and J is TRBJ1-6; no firm D call. The CDR3 loop spans 14 amino acids. V dropped 7 bases and J dropped 10 bases, with 17 bases sitting between them. Germline lookup yields CDR1 SNHLY and CDR2 FYNNEI.

The genes are TRBV3-1 and TRBJ2-3; 10 bases fit TRBD2. Germline values: CDR1 LGHDT, CDR2 YNNKEL (reference sequence). The CDR3 spans 14 residues. V trimming: 7 bases; J trimming: 2 bases; junction bases outside the gene matches: 3. The CDR3 is CASNLAGVTDTQYF. Here the CDR3 DNA reads TGTGCCAGCAACCTAGCGGGGGTCACAGATACGCAGTATTTT.